This is a list of T cell receptor beta chains from one sample in a study of cytomegalovirus exposure and HLA in healthy donors. Libraries were prepared by immunoSEQ multiplex PCR; TCRdb keeps only in-frame clonotypes and omits some of them. The table shows some 170,000 clones, with around 85% occurring only once. The sample was PBMCs. These receptors came from a man younger than 45 in good health and CMV-seropositive. Both conserved end residues are part of each CDR3. Fields, in order: J gene, V gene, D gene, clone size, CDR3 DNA, CDR3 protein. The D gene is left open where the match is weak. The listing skips clone size in some rows; elsewhere it reads once, few, many or a size class.

TRBJ1-5 | TRBV15 | NA | few | TGTGCCACCAGCAGAGCCCAAGGGGTATTCAATCAGCCCCAGCATTTT | CATSRAQGVFNQPQHF
TRBJ1-3 | TRBV7-2 | NA | NA | TGTGCCAGCAGCTTAGCGGGCAACTCTGGAAACACCATATATTTT | CASSLAGNSGNTIYF
TRBJ1-5 | TRBV15 | NA | NA | TGTGCCACCAGCAGGGGGCGGAACCAGCCCCAGCATTTT | CATSRGRNQPQHF
TRBJ2-3 | TRBV2 | TRBD2 | NA | TGTGCCAGCAGTGAAGTACTAGCGGGGGAGGCAGATACGCAGTATTTT | CASSEVLAGEADTQYF
TRBJ2-1 | TRBV6-5 | NA | NA | TGTGCCAGCACCAGGGGCAATGAGCAGTTCTTC | CASTRGNEQFF
TRBJ2-1 | TRBV27 | NA | NA | TGTGCCAGCAGTTTGGAGGGAACCTACAATGAGCAGTTCTTC | CASSLEGTYNEQFF
TRBJ2-5 | TRBV10-3 | TRBD2 | once | TGTGCCATCAGTCGGACTAGCGGGGAAGAGACCCAGTACTTC | CAISRTSGEETQYF
TRBJ1-2 | TRBV7-2 | TRBD1 | NA | TGTGCCAGCAGCTTAGTTCAGGGGGCGGGCTATGGCTACACCTTC | CASSLVQGAGYGYTF
TRBJ1-6 | TRBV6-5 | NA | NA | TGTGCCAGCAGTTACAGGGGATATTCACCCCTCCACTTT | CASSYRGYSPLHF
TRBJ1-5 | TRBV5-6 | NA | NA | TGTGCCAGCAGCATTACAGGGACCGATCAGCCCCAGCATTTT | CASSITGTDQPQHF
TRBJ1-4 | TRBV6-1 | NA | NA | TGTGCCAGCAGTGAGGGAGTTAATAATGAAAAACTGTTTTTT | CASSEGVNNEKLFF
TRBJ2-7 | TRBV4-1 | NA | NA | TGCGCCAGCAGCCAAGACTCCAAACGGGGGTCCTACGAGCAGTACTTC | CASSQDSKRGSYEQYF
TRBJ1-3 | TRBV6-6 | NA | NA | TGTGCCAGCAGTTACTTCGGGACCATATATTTT | CASSYFGTIYF
TRBJ1-2 | TRBV27 | NA | NA | TGTGCCAGCAGTCCACTCGGGGGGGGCTACTATGGCTACACCTTC | CASSPLGGGYYGYTF
TRBJ2-5 | TRBV9 | TRBD2 | NA | TGTGCCAGCAGCGCGGGGGGGCGGGAGACCCAGTACTTC | CASSAGGRETQYF
TRBJ2-5 | TRBV11-3 | NA | NA | TGTGCCAGCAGCTTTTCAACAGGTCAAGAGACCCAGTACTTC | CASSFSTGQETQYF
TRBJ2-7 | TRBV30 | TRBD1 | NA | TGTGCCTGGACTCCCCTCCGGGACAGGGAGGACGAGCAGTACTTC | CAWTPLRDREDEQYF
TRBJ2-3 | TRBV27 | NA | once | TGTGCCAGCAGTTCCTACAGTGGAGGTTCTCGCACAGATACGCAGTATTTT | CASSSYSGGSRTDTQYF
TRBJ2-7 | TRBV7-6 | TRBD1 | NA | TGTGCCAGCAGCCCAGATGTGGGACAGGGTTACGAGCAGTACTTC | CASSPDVGQGYEQYF
TRBJ1-2 | TRBV5-1 | NA | NA | TGCGCCAGCAGCTCTGCTGGACGGGATAACTATGGCTACACCTTC | CASSSAGRDNYGYTF
TRBJ2-3 | TRBV5-4 | TRBD2 | NA | TGTGCCAGCAGCTCGACATGGCGGGGGGGCCAAGATACGCAGTATTTT | CASSSTWRGGQDTQYF
TRBJ2-3 | TRBV7-9 | TRBD1 | NA | TGTGCCAGCAGCCCTAAGAACAGGGGGCAGGGAGATACGCAGTATTTT | CASSPKNRGQGDTQYF
TRBJ1-5 | TRBV6-5 | TRBD1 | NA | TGTGCCAGTACCAGGGGGCCGAGGCAGCCCCAGCATTTT | CASTRGPRQPQHF
TRBJ2-7 | TRBV7-2 | TRBD2 | NA | TGTGCCAGCAGCTTAGCTCCGTCTAGCGGGGGGCGTATGGAGCAGTACTTC | CASSLAPSSGGRMEQYF
TRBJ1-2 | TRBV5-6 | TRBD1 | NA | TGTGCCAGCAGCGGCCCCCGAGGGGGCGGGAACTATGGCTACACCTTC | CASSGPRGGGNYGYTF
TRBJ1-5 | TRBV2 | NA | NA | TGTGCCAGCAGTGCCTCAGGTGTGTTAAGGTCCCAGCATTTT | CASSASGVLRSQHF
TRBJ2-7 | TRBV6-5 | TRBD1 | NA | TGTGCCAGCAGACTCAGACAGGGGTGGTACGAGCAGTACTTC | CASRLRQGWYEQYF